These 11 T cell receptor beta chains were sequenced from one sample in a study of vaccination effects on CD4 cells after COVID-19. CD4+ T cells specific for antigen were expanded with viral peptide pools by the ViraFEST assay before sequencing. After roughly 10 days in culture, the CD4+ T cells were isolated. Participants each got two BNT162b2 or mRNA-1273 vaccine doses. Which antigens these TCRs recognize remains unknown. The data were produced by immunoSEQ multiplex PCR, yet TCRdb's version contains in-frame clones alone and is incomplete. The sample lists some 30,000 clones; about 66% were seen once. The starting material was CD4+ T cells from PBMCs cultured with SARS-CoV-2 spike peptides, obtained after COVID-19 vaccination. The receptors shown here come from a human donor who received a COVID-19 vaccine.

The chain couples TRBV5-1 to TRBJ2-5; possibly TRBD2 for D (5 bases). V was shortened by 5 bases and J by 5 bases, with 19 bases between the two germline ends. In germline, CDR1 is SGHRS, CDR2 YFSETQ. This CDR3 region has 15 residues. CDR3 in amino acids: CASSLQRQNGETQYF. CDR3 DNA sequence: TGCGCCAGCAGTTTACAGCGGCAAAACGGGGAGACCCAGTACTTC.

In its sample, this clone was seen a few times. The chain combines TRBV27 with TRBJ1-2; possibly TRBD1 for D (6 bases). The CDR3 consists of 14 residues. Trimming took off 5 bases at V and 6 bases at J, with 16 bases between the two ends. Germline V gene lookup returns CDR1 MNHEY and CDR2 SMNVEV (reference sequence). The CDR3 nucleotides are TGTGCCAGCAGTACACGCCGACAGGTTGATGGCTACACCTTC. Protein product: CASSTRRQVDGYTF.

This chain uses TRBV5-1 with TRBJ2-7; D tentatively reads TRBD1 or TRBD2 (5 bases each). This CDR3 has 14 amino acids. Germline loops: CDR1 SGHRS, CDR2 YFSETQ. V shed 4 bases and J shed 4 bases, with 15 bases lying between them. The DNA of the CDR3 is TGCGCCAGCAGCGGGACGGAGTCGCTTTACGAGCAGTACTTC. It yields the protein CASSGTESLYEQYF.

The chain recombines TRBV7-9 with TRBJ1-1; D uncertain. The CDR3 loop spans 13 amino acids. Trimming removed 3 bases from V and 7 bases from J, with 12 bases in between. Germline values: CDR1 SEHNR, CDR2 FQNEAQ (reference sequence). DNA for the CDR3: TGTGCCAGCAGCTTCACGGGGAACGGTGAAGCTTTCTTT. This codes for CASSFTGNGEAFF.

CDR3 in DNA: TGTGCCTGGAGTCTGCAAGAGACCCAGTACTTC. It specifies CAWSLQETQYF. The V call is TRBV30, the J call TRBJ2-5; D remains unclear. The V and J ends lost 2 bases and 2 bases respectively, with 3 bases between them. Germline CDR1 and CDR2: GTSNPN and SVGIG (reference sequence). The CDR3 length is 11 residues.

The genes are TRBV12-3 or TRBV12-4 and TRBJ1-2, with no clear D. The CDR3 is made up of 12 amino acids. V dropped 2 bases and J dropped 1 base, with 2 bases sitting between them. CDR3 sequence reads: CASSLYNYGYTF. The CDR3 DNA is TGTGCCAGCAGTTTATATAACTATGGCTACACCTTC.

This clone was detected only a few times. This chain joins TRBV7-9 and TRBJ2-1, with TRBD1 matching 7 bases. The CDR3 runs to 16 residues. Per the germline V gene, CDR1 is SEHNR and CDR2 is FQNEAQ (reference sequence). Trimming removed 7 bases from V and 5 bases from J; junction bases left unmatched: 14. The DNA for the CDR3 is TGTGCCAGCATTCCCAGGGGACAGATAATCCACAATGAGCAGTTCTTC. Residues: CASIPRGQIIHNEQFF.

This clone was seen only a few times. The chain couples TRBV6-1 to TRBJ2-1, with D perhaps matching TRBD1 (5 bases). This CDR3 comprises 13 residues. Germline V gene data show CDR1 as MNHNS and CDR2 as SASEGT. V was clipped by 7 bases and J by 7 bases, with 14 bases between them. CDR3 amino acids: CASTASPGNEQFF. CDR3 DNA sequence: TGTGCCAGCACCGCATCCCCAGGGAATGAGCAGTTCTTC.

V is TRBV10-3 and J is TRBJ2-4, with D possibly called TRBD1 or TRBD2 (7 bases each). Between the trimmed V and J ends, which lost 4 bases and 4 bases, there was a span of 11 bases. CDR3 size: 14 residues. Germline CDR1 ENHRY, CDR2 SYGVKD. CDR3 coding DNA: TGTGCCATCAGTGCAGGGGGGGAAAAAAACATTCAGTACTTC. Its translation: CAISAGGEKNIQYF.

The chain joins TRBV29-1 to TRBJ1-1, with D uncertain. Germline V CDR1 and CDR2: SQVTM, ANQGSEA. Deletions cut 5 bases from V and 0 bases from J, with 10 bases between. The CDR3 runs to 13 residues. CDR3 DNA: TGCAGCGTTCTCAGTGCCTTGAACACTGAAGCTTTCTTT. Translated: CSVLSALNTEAFF.

A remark on this clone: This likely comes from a read error, as the CDR3 has no conserved phenylalanine or tryptophan at its end. It is unclear where the CDR3 begins or ends on the DNA, so no DNA is shown, and the CDR3 is as TCRdb lists it. The genes are TRBV27 and TRBJ2-7; the table calls TRBD2, which could not be checked here. CDR1 and CDR2 (germline): MNHEY, SMNVEV (reference sequence). The CDR3 sequence runs 11 residues, both termini included. The CDR3 protein is CATTLTARGFR.